This T cell receptor (beta chain) was identified in a study of blood T cell repertoires in COVID-19. Study-wide context: Some COVID-19 samples were acute and others convalescent; all came from the United States, Italy and Spain. The cDNA or gDNA used as material had been derived from T cells, B-cell-depleted T cells, or PBMCs.

The trim removed 3 bases at V and 3 bases at J, leaving 6 bases unmatched. The germline V gene encodes CDR1 LGHDT and CDR2 YNNKEL (reference sequence). The CDR3 extends over 16 amino acids. Per the original methods: How many nucleated cells were present was estimated from reference gene primer amplification. Sequenced by immunoSEQ multiplex PCR; TCRdb stores in-frame clones only, minus some. The V and J calls and clone size were taken over from that table, and D and trimming were inferred from the DNA. The sample gives some 60,000 clones, roughly 91% of which show up once; around 1.5% is in the top ten.

The chain has TRBV3-1 (or the pseudogene TRBV3-2) and TRBJ1-4; 8 bases align to TRBD1. The sequenced sample consisted of peripheral blood. The receptor comes from a human donor in a cohort sampled during active COVID-19. The CDR3 is CASSQIRDRPNEKLFF. Here the CDR3 DNA reads TGTGCCAGCAGCCAGATCCGGGACAGGCCTAATGAAAAACTGTTTTTT.